A selection of T cell receptor beta chains follows, all from one sample in a study of T cell changes during pregnancy in multiple sclerosis. The assay was immunoSEQ multiplex PCR, and TCRdb's table has in-frame clones only and misses some. This table holds around 61,000 clones, about 90% found once. The sample in question was peripheral blood, obtained in the third trimester of pregnancy. The receptors stem from a female donor in good health, enrolled as a control in a pregnancy study. The conserved cysteine and the conserved F or W are not part of the CDR3 here.

cdr3_aa: ASSRGTVLDEQY
j_call: TRBJ2-7
v_call: TRBV6-6

cdr3_aa: ASSQRQGDTGELF
j_call: TRBJ2-2
v_call: TRBV4-1

cdr3_aa: ASSIPSRGLYEQY
j_call: TRBJ2-7
v_call: TRBV19

cdr3_aa: ASSLTGVYEQY
j_call: TRBJ2-7
v_call: TRBV19

cdr3_aa: ASSEYAGGRYEQY
j_call: TRBJ2-7
v_call: TRBV6-1

cdr3_aa: ASKLEAASNYGYT
j_call: TRBJ1-2
v_call: TRBV6-4

cdr3_aa: ASSLLTGRNTEAF
j_call: TRBJ1-1
v_call: TRBV7-3

cdr3_aa: ASSLDHSGYGYT
j_call: TRBJ1-2
v_call: TRBV7-2

cdr3_aa: ASSQDVLQGANYYGYT
j_call: TRBJ1-2
v_call: TRBV4-2

cdr3_aa: ASSRSGTSSYNEQF
j_call: TRBJ2-1
v_call: TRBV7-2

cdr3_aa: ASSLGQGVYQPQH
j_call: TRBJ1-5
v_call: TRBV4-2

cdr3_aa: ASSLGDREY
j_call: TRBJ2-5
v_call: TRBV5-1

cdr3_aa: ASSSKTGGDTEAF
j_call: TRBJ1-1
v_call: TRBV7-9

cdr3_aa: ASSPTGANQPQH
j_call: TRBJ1-5
v_call: TRBV27

cdr3_aa: ASSPLVGLSSYNEQF
j_call: TRBJ2-1
v_call: TRBV7-2

cdr3_aa: ASSLRPGGPYEQY
j_call: TRBJ2-7
v_call: TRBV5-8

cdr3_aa: ASSLRGPVQPQH
j_call: TRBJ1-5
v_call: TRBV27

cdr3_aa: SVATLTYGYT
j_call: TRBJ1-2
v_call: TRBV29-1

cdr3_aa: ASSLRGTEAF
j_call: TRBJ1-1
v_call: TRBV13

cdr3_aa: ASSSFRQGAMGGYT
j_call: TRBJ1-2
v_call: TRBV6-5

cdr3_aa: ASSLVAGATGELF
j_call: TRBJ2-2
v_call: TRBV5-4

cdr3_aa: ASRTAGETQY
j_call: TRBJ2-5
v_call: TRBV10-1

cdr3_aa: ASSQGTGGTNSPLH
j_call: TRBJ1-6
v_call: TRBV4-3

cdr3_aa: ASSGDREDSPLH
j_call: TRBJ1-6
v_call: TRBV6-5

cdr3_aa: ASSSIRQGGGNIQY
j_call: TRBJ2-4
v_call: TRBV7-8

cdr3_aa: ASSFESTGRRTEAF
j_call: TRBJ1-1
v_call: TRBV5-1

cdr3_aa: ASSTQTRGYGYT
j_call: TRBJ1-2
v_call: TRBV19

cdr3_aa: ASSPRGLGTGSGNTIY
j_call: TRBJ1-3
v_call: TRBV2

cdr3_aa: SVRGLSNEAF
j_call: TRBJ1-1
v_call: TRBV29-1

cdr3_aa: AISEGQAGEQY
j_call: TRBJ2-7
v_call: TRBV10-3

cdr3_aa: ASSPTGDTEAF
j_call: TRBJ1-1
v_call: TRBV7-9

cdr3_aa: ASPTGHQPQH
j_call: TRBJ1-5
v_call: TRBV10-1

cdr3_aa: ASTPGGSTGELF
j_call: TRBJ2-2
v_call: TRBV7-9

cdr3_aa: ASSSYFQETQY
j_call: TRBJ2-5
v_call: TRBV2

cdr3_aa: ASSSRGQGSNQPQH
j_call: TRBJ1-5
v_call: TRBV19

cdr3_aa: ASSPGTGNTGELF
j_call: TRBJ2-2
v_call: TRBV11-2

cdr3_aa: ASSRSLEMGNTIY
j_call: TRBJ1-3
v_call: TRBV4-1

cdr3_aa: ASTLQGSNEKLF
j_call: TRBJ1-4
v_call: TRBV4-3

cdr3_aa: ASSQVGGGSGEKLF
j_call: TRBJ1-4
v_call: TRBV4-2

cdr3_aa: ASSPRTEGEAF
j_call: TRBJ1-1
v_call: TRBV6-5

cdr3_aa: ASSPLRGQDYEQY
j_call: TRBJ2-7
v_call: TRBV7-2

cdr3_aa: ASSLGTSSYTQY
j_call: TRBJ2-3
v_call: TRBV5-6

cdr3_aa: ASRGTGQGKLF
j_call: TRBJ1-4
v_call: TRBV28

cdr3_aa: ASSVGQDPIYEQY
j_call: TRBJ2-7
v_call: TRBV9

cdr3_aa: ASSQVVAAGTEAF
j_call: TRBJ1-1
v_call: TRBV4-3

cdr3_aa: ASSQVSSGATDTQY
j_call: TRBJ2-3
v_call: TRBV4-2

cdr3_aa: SVAAGRGNTEAF
j_call: TRBJ1-1
v_call: TRBV29-1

cdr3_aa: ASSSATGNSYNSPLH
j_call: TRBJ1-6
v_call: TRBV13

cdr3_aa: ASSLGLAGGNLV
j_call: TRBJ2-1
v_call: TRBV5-6

cdr3_aa: ASSFSGGASGELF
j_call: TRBJ2-2
v_call: TRBV7-2

cdr3_aa: ASSLSRNNEQF
j_call: TRBJ2-1
v_call: TRBV27

cdr3_aa: ASSGAGYEAF
j_call: TRBJ1-1
v_call: TRBV27

cdr3_aa: ASSPADRGLAGANVLT
j_call: TRBJ2-6
v_call: TRBV18

cdr3_aa: ASSEGATETQY
j_call: TRBJ2-5
v_call: TRBV5-1

cdr3_aa: ASSLAGVGQETQY
j_call: TRBJ2-5
v_call: TRBV5-1

cdr3_aa: ASSFPEGRYDTEAF
j_call: TRBJ1-1
v_call: TRBV7-9

cdr3_aa: ASSSPYRDSGNEQF
j_call: TRBJ2-1
v_call: TRBV5-1

cdr3_aa: ASSPWDKREQY
j_call: TRBJ2-7
v_call: TRBV27

cdr3_aa: ASSVGTGADEQY
j_call: TRBJ2-7
v_call: TRBV2

cdr3_aa: SVGGDKLF
j_call: TRBJ1-4
v_call: TRBV29-1